The 20 T cell receptor beta chains below were found in one sample sequenced in a study of shared clonotypes between healthy human individuals. The method was immunoSEQ multiplex PCR; TCRdb's version includes in-frame clones alone and lacks a portion of them. The data contain approximately 710,000 clones, roughly 91% of them singletons. The sample comprised memory CD8+ T cells from PBMCs. Subset meaning: CD45RO+ cells pooled with CCR7-negative TemRA cells. These receptors were taken from a man between 18 and 29 years old in good health. Some clones in this sample may be carry-over from other donors' samples.

The J gene is TRBJ2-7, the V gene TRBV30, with a weak D call TRBD2 (6 bases). Germline V gives CDR1 GTSNPN, CDR2 SVGIG (reference sequence). The CDR3 is made up of 16 amino acids. Trimming left V 7 bases short and J 2 bases short, with 24 bases between. The CDR3 loop is CAFGGPTSLAPYEQYF. CDR3 bases: TGTGCCTTCGGGGGTCCCACATCCCTCGCGCCCTACGAGCAGTACTTC.

The rearrangement links TRBV13 to TRBJ2-7; D unresolved. Trimming removed 0 bases at V and 3 bases at J, with 6 bases between. Germline assignment: CDR1 PRHDT and CDR2 FYEKMQ (reference sequence). CDR3 length equals 13 residues. CDR3: CASSLGNGYEQYF. The CDR3 nucleotides read TGTGCCAGCAGCTTAGGCAACGGCTACGAGCAGTACTTC.

Details on this clone: Other DNA sequences in the sample encode the same CDR3. V usage is TRBV27 and J usage is TRBJ1-5; weak D call: TRBD1 (5 bases). Germline V gene data show CDR1 as MNHEY and CDR2 as SMNVEV (reference sequence). The CDR3 spans 14 residues. The ends were cut back, 5 bases at V and 2 bases at J, with 10 bases in the middle. CDR3 sequence reads: CASSPGTGNQPQHF. In DNA form, the CDR3 reads TGTGCCAGCAGTCCAGGGACGGGCAATCAGCCCCAGCATTTT.

CDR3 DNA sequence: TGTGCCAGTAAGACAGGGGAGGCCTACGAGCAGTACTTC. It yields the protein CASKTGEAYEQYF. The chain combines TRBV19 with TRBJ2-7, with 8 bases fitting TRBD1. Trimming removed 7 bases from V and 2 bases from J; junction bases left unmatched: 4. There are 13 residues in the CDR3. CDR1 LNHDA and CDR2 SQIVND come from the germline V gene (reference sequence).

This clone was recorded only once. The V call is TRBV11-2, the J call TRBJ2-3, with D possibly being TRBD1 (5 bases). V was pared by 5 bases and J by 6 bases, with 24 bases between. Germline lookup yields CDR1 SGHAT and CDR2 FQNNGV. CDR3 size: 17 residues. CDR3 residues: CASSPYNRPPAVDTQYF. The CDR3 DNA is TGTGCCAGCAGCCCCTACAACAGGCCCCCAGCAGTTGATACGCAGTATTTT.

This sequence joins TRBV27 and TRBJ1-2; 7 bases are shared with TRBD1. Trimming took 3 bases from V and 8 from J; bases not matched to a gene: 12. This CDR3 has 15 residues. From germline, CDR1 is MNHEY and CDR2 SMNVEV (reference sequence). In DNA form, the CDR3 reads TGTGCCAGCAGTTTTACAGGGGCCCTCGGACCCGGCTACACCTTC. Its protein product is CASSFTGALGPGYTF.

This sequence joins TRBV30 and TRBJ1-5; possibly TRBD1 for D (5 bases). The CDR3 has 13 amino acids. V was clipped by 2 bases and J by 6 bases, with 11 bases between them. Germline-derived CDR1 and CDR2 are GTSNPN and SVGIG (reference sequence). CDR3 amino acids: CAWSRQISQPQHF. In nucleotides, the CDR3 is TGTGCCTGGAGTCGACAGATCTCTCAGCCCCAGCATTTT.

CDR3 sequence: CASSPTGQGGGVRVTQYF. The DNA for the CDR3 is TGTGCCAGCAGCCCTACCGGACAGGGTGGGGGGGTAAGAGTGACCCAGTACTTC. The rearrangement joins TRBV13 to TRBJ2-5; TRBD1 is a possible D gene (8 bases). The ends were cut back, 5 bases at V and 7 bases at J, with 29 bases in the middle. The germline V gene encodes CDR1 PRHDT and CDR2 FYEKMQ (reference sequence). The CDR3 contains 18 residues.

This rearrangement joins TRBV6-4 to TRBJ2-1; 12 bases match TRBD2. In germline, CDR1 is MRHNA, CDR2 SNTAGT. There are 18 residues in the CDR3. V trimming: 2 bases; J trimming: 3 bases; junction bases outside the gene matches: 8. The DNA of the CDR3 is TGTGCCAGCAGTGACCTTCGATCGACTAGCGGGGGCTACAATGAGCAGTTCTTC. Its protein is CASSDLRSTSGGYNEQFF.

On this clone itself: In the same sample, other DNA sequences code for this CDR3. V is TRBV27 and J is TRBJ2-7, with D perhaps matching TRBD1 or TRBD2 (5 bases each). The V end was cut by 2 bases, the J end by 3 bases, with 8 bases between. This CDR3 contains 13 residues. Germline V gene sequence: CDR1 MNHEY, CDR2 SMNVEV (reference sequence). CDR3 DNA: TGTGCCAGCAGTTTAGGGACCAACTACGAGCAGTACTTC. Its protein product is CASSLGTNYEQYF.

This clone was observed a few times. This rearrangement joins TRBV6-4 to TRBJ1-4; the match to TRBD1 covers 9 bases. This CDR3 has 14 amino acids. Losses at the gene ends were 4 bases for V and 3 bases for J; bases not matched to a gene: 0. Germline V gene data show CDR1 as MRHNA and CDR2 as SNTAGT. CDR3 region: CASSGTGANEKLFF. For the CDR3, the DNA is TGTGCCAGCAGTGGGACAGGGGCTAATGAAAAACTGTTTTTT.

J is TRBJ2-1 and V is TRBV25-1; the D is unclear. CDR3 size: 15 residues. The germline V and J ends were trimmed by 7 bases and 8 bases, with 21 bases remaining between them. Germline-derived CDR1 and CDR2 are MGHDK and SYGVNS. The CDR3: CASIRGRPIRDEQFF. The CDR3 DNA reads TGTGCCAGCATCCGCGGCAGGCCCATAAGGGATGAGCAGTTCTTC.

V and J are TRBV19 and TRBJ2-2; D uncertain. The CDR3 has 12 amino acids. The germline V gene has CDR1 LNHDA and CDR2 SQIVND (reference sequence). The germline V and J ends were trimmed by 5 bases and 4 bases, with 5 bases remaining between them. The CDR3, as DNA: TGTGCCAGTAGTTGGGGCACCGGGGAGCTGTTTTTT. Encoded protein: CASSWGTGELFF.

The CDR3 DNA follows: TGTGCCAGCAGCTCGCTTCCGGGACAGCCCTCCTACGAGCAGTACTTC. Its protein is CASSSLPGQPSYEQYF. The genes are TRBV11-2 and TRBJ2-7; 7 bases match TRBD1. Germline V gene sequence: CDR1 SGHAT, CDR2 FQNNGV. Trimming at V came to 4 bases and at J to 0 bases, leaving 9 bases not matched to a gene. The CDR3 spans 16 residues.

In this sample, this clone turned up once. The CDR3 loop reads CASSLWGLAGETQYF. DNA for the CDR3: TGTGCCAGCAGCCTCTGGGGACTAGCGGGGGAGACCCAGTACTTC. V gene TRBV7-3 combines with J gene TRBJ2-5, with 13 nucleotides matching TRBD2. The germline gives CDR1 SGHTA, CDR2 FQGTGA. V lost 5 bases, J lost 5 bases, and 5 bases stayed unmatched. This CDR3 is 15 amino acids long.

The genes are TRBV27 and TRBJ2-1; tentative D call: TRBD1 (6 bases). The CDR3 contains 16 residues. The germline CDR1 and CDR2 sequences are MNHEY and SMNVEV (reference sequence). V lost 5 bases and J 6 bases, leaving 20 bases between the germline ends. CDR3 nucleotide sequence: TGTGCCAGCAGTCCAAGTGGGGGACAAATACTCAATGAGCAGTTCTTC. Translating gives CASSPSGGQILNEQFF.

As regards this clone: A read error may produce the germline difference seen at one junction end. The chain combines TRBV5-8 with TRBJ2-3; D is unresolved. CDR1 and CDR2 (germline): SGHTS, YDEGEE. The CDR3 loop spans 9 amino acids. CDR3 sequence reads: CASSLDGPF. The DNA for the CDR3 is TGTGCCAGCAGCTTGGACGGTCCTTTT.

The chain is built from TRBV19 and TRBJ1-2, with TRBD1 identical over 10 bases. V lost 5 bases, J lost 3 bases, and 6 bases stayed unmatched. CDR1 is LNHDA, CDR2 SQIVND, per germline (reference sequence). The CDR3 is made up of 15 amino acids. The CDR3 is CASSSWTGGDYGYTF. CDR3 coding DNA: TGTGCCAGTAGTTCGTGGACAGGGGGGGACTATGGCTACACCTTC.

The chain uses TRBV6-1 and TRBJ2-2; unclear D gene. Trimming left V 6 bases short and J 0 bases short, with 5 bases between. The CDR3 runs to 13 residues. Per the germline V gene, CDR1 is MNHNS and CDR2 is SASEGT. In DNA, the CDR3 is TGTGCCAGCAGGAGATCGAACACCGGGGAGCTGTTTTTT. Translating it yields CASRRSNTGELFF.

The V call is TRBV15, the J call TRBJ1-1, with unresolved D. Trimming took off 6 bases at V and 5 bases at J, with 10 bases between the two ends. Germline V lookup: CDR1 LNHNV, CDR2 YYDKDF (reference sequence). The CDR3 length is 12 residues. The CDR3 here is CATSFGGTEAFF. The CDR3 nucleotides are TGTGCCACCAGTTTCGGTGGTACTGAAGCTTTCTTT.